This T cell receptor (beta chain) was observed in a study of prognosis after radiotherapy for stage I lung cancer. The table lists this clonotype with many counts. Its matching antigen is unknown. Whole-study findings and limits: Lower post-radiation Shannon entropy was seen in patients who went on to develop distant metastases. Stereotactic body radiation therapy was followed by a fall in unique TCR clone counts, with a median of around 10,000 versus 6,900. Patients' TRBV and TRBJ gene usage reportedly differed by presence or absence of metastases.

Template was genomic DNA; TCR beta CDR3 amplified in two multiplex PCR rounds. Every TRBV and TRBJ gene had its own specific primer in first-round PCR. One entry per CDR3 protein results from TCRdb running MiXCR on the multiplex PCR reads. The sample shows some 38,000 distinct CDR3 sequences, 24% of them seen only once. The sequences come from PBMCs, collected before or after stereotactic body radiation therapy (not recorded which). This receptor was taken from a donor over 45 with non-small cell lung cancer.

The CDR3 DNA reads TGCAGTGCTAGCGGACAGAATCAGCCCCAGCATTTT. Translated: CSASGQNQPQHF. The chain links TRBV20-1 to TRBJ1-5; tentatively, D is TRBD1 (6 bases). Trimming cost V 3 bases and J 4 bases, with 7 bases left between them. Germline CDR1 is DFQATT and CDR2 is SNEGSKA (reference sequence). The CDR3 consists of 12 residues.